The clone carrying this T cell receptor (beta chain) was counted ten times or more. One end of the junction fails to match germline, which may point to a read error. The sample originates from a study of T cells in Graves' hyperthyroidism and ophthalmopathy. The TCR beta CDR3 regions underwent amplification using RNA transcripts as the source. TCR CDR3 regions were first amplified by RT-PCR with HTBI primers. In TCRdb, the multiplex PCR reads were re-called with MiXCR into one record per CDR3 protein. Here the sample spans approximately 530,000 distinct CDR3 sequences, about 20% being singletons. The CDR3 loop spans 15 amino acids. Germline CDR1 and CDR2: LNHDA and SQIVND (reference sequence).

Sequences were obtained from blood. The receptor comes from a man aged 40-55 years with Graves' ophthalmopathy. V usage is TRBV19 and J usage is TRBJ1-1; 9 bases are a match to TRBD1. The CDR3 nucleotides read TGTGCCAGTACTATACAGGGGGCGCGGAACACTGAAGCTTTCTTT. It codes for CASTIQGARNTEAFF.